This is a list of T cell receptor beta chains from one sample in a study of monozygotic twins with inflammatory bowel disease. TCRdb reprocessed the 5' RACE reads, with one entry per CDR3 protein and no DNA. The repertoire table contains hundreds of thousands of distinct CDR3 sequences. Material for sequencing was blood. These receptors were taken from a human donor with ulcerative colitis or Crohn's disease, or a healthy co-twin of an affected twin (not recorded which). The CDR3 runs from the conserved cysteine through the conserved F or W. Fields, in order: V gene, J gene, CDR3 protein.

v_gene: TRBV7-8
j_gene: TRBJ2-7
CDR3aa: CASTVGVSEQYF

v_gene: TRBV12-3/TRBV12-4
j_gene: TRBJ2-1
CDR3aa: CASSSERVSYNEQFF

v_gene: TRBV5-1
j_gene: TRBJ2-1
CDR3aa: CASSTGTGGWVNEQFF

v_gene: TRBV27
j_gene: TRBJ2-5
CDR3aa: CASSSSGIQETQYF

v_gene: TRBV24-1
j_gene: TRBJ2-2
CDR3aa: CATSTTAGSIPGELFF

v_gene: TRBV5-1
j_gene: TRBJ2-5
CDR3aa: CASSLNWQGETQYF

v_gene: TRBV7-2
j_gene: TRBJ2-7
CDR3aa: CASSRTGESYEQYF

v_gene: TRBV29-1
j_gene: TRBJ1-1
CDR3aa: CSVVPYMNTEAFF

v_gene: TRBV10-3
j_gene: TRBJ1-6
CDR3aa: CAIRSTGGRGPSSYNSPLHF

v_gene: TRBV25-1
j_gene: TRBJ2-5
CDR3aa: CASSYSGGQETQYF

v_gene: TRBV7-2
j_gene: TRBJ2-7
CDR3aa: CASSPNREKQYF

v_gene: TRBV28
j_gene: TRBJ2-7
CDR3aa: CASSLGLGTHSYEQYF

v_gene: TRBV18
j_gene: TRBJ2-7
CDR3aa: CASSPYSGTNYEQYF

v_gene: TRBV6-1
j_gene: TRBJ2-7
CDR3aa: CVSSRPRGPPYEQYF

v_gene: TRBV7-2
j_gene: TRBJ2-5
CDR3aa: CASSLNRQETQYF

v_gene: TRBV18
j_gene: TRBJ1-3
CDR3aa: CASSPLARDSGNTIYF

v_gene: TRBV3-1
j_gene: TRBJ2-7
CDR3aa: CASSQAPGLAGAYEQYF

v_gene: TRBV12-3/TRBV12-4
j_gene: TRBJ2-3
CDR3aa: CASSLGLGTDTQYF

v_gene: TRBV3-1
j_gene: TRBJ2-7
CDR3aa: CASSRSNEQYF

v_gene: TRBV29-1
j_gene: TRBJ2-5
CDR3aa: CSVDVSHLQEAQYF